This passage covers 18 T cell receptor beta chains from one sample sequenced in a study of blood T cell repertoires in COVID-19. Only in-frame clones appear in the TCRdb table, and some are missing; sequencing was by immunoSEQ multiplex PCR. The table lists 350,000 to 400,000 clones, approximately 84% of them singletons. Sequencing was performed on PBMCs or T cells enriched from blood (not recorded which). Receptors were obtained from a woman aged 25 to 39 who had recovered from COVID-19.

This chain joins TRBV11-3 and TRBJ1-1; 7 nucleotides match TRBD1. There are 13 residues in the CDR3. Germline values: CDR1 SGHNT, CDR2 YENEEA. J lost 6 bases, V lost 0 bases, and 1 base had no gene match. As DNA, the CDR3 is TGTGCCAGCAGCTTAGATCAGGGGGCTGAAGCTTTCTTT. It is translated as CASSLDQGAEAFF.

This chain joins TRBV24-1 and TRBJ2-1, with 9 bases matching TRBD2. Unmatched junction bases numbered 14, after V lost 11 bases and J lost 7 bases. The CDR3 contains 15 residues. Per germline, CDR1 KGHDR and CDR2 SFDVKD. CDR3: CAIRGNSGSVNEQFF. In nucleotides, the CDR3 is TGTGCCATCAGGGGAAATAGCGGGAGTGTAAATGAGCAGTTCTTC.

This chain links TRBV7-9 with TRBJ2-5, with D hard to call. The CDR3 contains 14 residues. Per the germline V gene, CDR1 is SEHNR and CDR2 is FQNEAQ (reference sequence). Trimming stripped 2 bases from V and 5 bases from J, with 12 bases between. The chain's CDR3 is CASSLSEERETQYF. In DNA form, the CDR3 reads TGTGCCAGCAGCTTAAGTGAAGAACGGGAGACCCAGTACTTC.

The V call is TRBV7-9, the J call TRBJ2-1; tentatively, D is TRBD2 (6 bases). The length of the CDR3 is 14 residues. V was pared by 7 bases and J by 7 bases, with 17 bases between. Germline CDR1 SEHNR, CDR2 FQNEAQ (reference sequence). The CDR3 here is CASKPSGLGNEQFF. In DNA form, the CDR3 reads TGTGCCAGCAAGCCCAGCGGGCTTGGTAATGAGCAGTTCTTC.

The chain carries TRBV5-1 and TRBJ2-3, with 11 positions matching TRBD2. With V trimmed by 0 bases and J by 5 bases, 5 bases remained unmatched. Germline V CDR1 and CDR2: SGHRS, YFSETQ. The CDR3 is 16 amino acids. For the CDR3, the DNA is TGCGCCAGCAGCTTGGTCGGGACTAGCGGAGGAGATACGCAGTATTTT. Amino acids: CASSLVGTSGGDTQYF.

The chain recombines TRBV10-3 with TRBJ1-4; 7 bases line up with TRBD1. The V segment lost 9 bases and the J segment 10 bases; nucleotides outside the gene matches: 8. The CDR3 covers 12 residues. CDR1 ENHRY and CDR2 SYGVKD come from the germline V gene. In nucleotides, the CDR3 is TGTGCCATTAAGCAGGGGGAAGGAAAACTGTTTTTT. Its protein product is CAIKQGEGKLFF.

The CDR3 reads CASSPARQGVIDTEAFF. The CDR3 DNA follows: TGTGCCAGCAGCCCCGCCCGGCAGGGGGTGATTGACACTGAAGCTTTCTTT. This chain connects TRBV7-9 to TRBJ1-1; 7 bases match TRBD1. The CDR3 consists of 17 residues. Germline V gene lookup returns CDR1 SEHNR and CDR2 FQNEAQ (reference sequence). V lost 5 bases, J lost 3 bases, and 15 bases stayed unmatched.

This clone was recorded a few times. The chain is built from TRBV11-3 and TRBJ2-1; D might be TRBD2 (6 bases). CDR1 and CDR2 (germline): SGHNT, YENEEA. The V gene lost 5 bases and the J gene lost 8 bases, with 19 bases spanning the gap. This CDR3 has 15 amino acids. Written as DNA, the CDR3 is TGTGCCAGCAGCGGGGGTGGAGGGGTCTATGATGAGCAGTTCTTC. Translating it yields CASSGGGGVYDEQFF.

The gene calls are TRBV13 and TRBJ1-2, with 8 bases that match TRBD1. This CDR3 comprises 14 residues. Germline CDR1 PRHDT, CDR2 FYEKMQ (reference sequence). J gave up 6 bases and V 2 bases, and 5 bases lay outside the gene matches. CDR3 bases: TGTGCCAGCAGCTTACTGGGACAGGTCGATGGCTACACCTTC. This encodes CASSLLGQVDGYTF.

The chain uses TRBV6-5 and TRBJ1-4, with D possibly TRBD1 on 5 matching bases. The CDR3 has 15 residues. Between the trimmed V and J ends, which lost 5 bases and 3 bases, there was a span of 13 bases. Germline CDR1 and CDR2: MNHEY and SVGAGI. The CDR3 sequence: CASSPRPGSNEKLFF. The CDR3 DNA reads TGTGCCAGCAGTCCCAGGCCAGGGTCTAATGAAAAACTGTTTTTT.

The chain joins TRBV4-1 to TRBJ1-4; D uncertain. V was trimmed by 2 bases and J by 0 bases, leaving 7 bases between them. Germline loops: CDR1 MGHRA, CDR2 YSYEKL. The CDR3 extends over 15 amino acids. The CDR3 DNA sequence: TGCGCCAGCAGCCAAAACAGTGCAACTAATGAAAAACTGTTTTTT. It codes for CASSQNSATNEKLFF.

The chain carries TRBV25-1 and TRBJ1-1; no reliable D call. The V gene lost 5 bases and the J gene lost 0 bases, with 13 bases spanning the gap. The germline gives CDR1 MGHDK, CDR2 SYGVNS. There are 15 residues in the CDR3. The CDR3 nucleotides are TGTGCCAGCAGTCCGGGTGGAAGCATGAACACTGAAGCTTTCTTT. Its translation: CASSPGGSMNTEAFF.

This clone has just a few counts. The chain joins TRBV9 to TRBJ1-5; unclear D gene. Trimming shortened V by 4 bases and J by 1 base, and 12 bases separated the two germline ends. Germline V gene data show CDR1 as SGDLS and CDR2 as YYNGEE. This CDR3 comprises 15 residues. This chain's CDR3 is CASSPGSGSNQPQHF. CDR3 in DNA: TGTGCCAGCAGCCCCGGGTCTGGAAGCAATCAGCCCCAGCATTTT. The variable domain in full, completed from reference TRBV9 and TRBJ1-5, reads DSGVTQTPKHLITATGQRVTLRCSPRSGDLSVYWYQQSLDQGLQFLIQYYNGEERAKGNILERFSAQQFPDLHSELNLSSLELGDSALYFCASSPGSGSNQPQHFGDGTRLSIL.

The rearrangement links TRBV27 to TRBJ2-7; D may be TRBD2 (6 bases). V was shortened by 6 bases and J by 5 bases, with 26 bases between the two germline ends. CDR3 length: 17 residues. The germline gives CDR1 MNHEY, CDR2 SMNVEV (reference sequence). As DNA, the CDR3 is TGTGCCAGCAGGTCCGGTTCACAAAACGGACTATGGGACGAGCAGTACTTC. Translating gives CASRSGSQNGLWDEQYF.

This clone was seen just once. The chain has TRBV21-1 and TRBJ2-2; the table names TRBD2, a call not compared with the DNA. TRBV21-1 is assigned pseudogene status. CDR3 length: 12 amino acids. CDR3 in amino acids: CAKRGGTGELFF. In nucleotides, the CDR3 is TGTGCCAAAAGGGGGGGCACCGGGGAGCTGTTTTTT.

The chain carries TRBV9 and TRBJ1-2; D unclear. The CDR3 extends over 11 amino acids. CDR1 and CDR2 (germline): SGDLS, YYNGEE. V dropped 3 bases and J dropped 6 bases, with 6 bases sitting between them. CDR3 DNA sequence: TGTGCCAGCAGCGCAAAAAATGGCTACACCTTC. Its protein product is CASSAKNGYTF.

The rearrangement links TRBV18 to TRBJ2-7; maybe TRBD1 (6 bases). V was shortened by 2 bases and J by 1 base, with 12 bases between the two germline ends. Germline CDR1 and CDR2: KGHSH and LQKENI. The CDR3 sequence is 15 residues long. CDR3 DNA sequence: TGTGCCAGCTCACCAAGGGGGACATCGTCCTACGAGCAGTACTTC. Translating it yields CASSPRGTSSYEQYF.

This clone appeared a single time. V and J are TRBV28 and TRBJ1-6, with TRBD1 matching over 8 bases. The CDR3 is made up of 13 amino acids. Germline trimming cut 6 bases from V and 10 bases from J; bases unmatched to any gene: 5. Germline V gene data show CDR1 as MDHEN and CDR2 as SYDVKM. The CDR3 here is CASRGTGTSPLHF. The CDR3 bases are TGTGCCAGCAGGGGGACAGGTACCTCACCCCTCCACTTT.